This TCR beta chain appears in the sequencing data of a study of T cell repertoires in cytomegalovirus infection. Study background: A matching HLA type, together with CMV infection, was signaled by public TCR beta signatures.

This clonotype has only a few counts. Its antigen is still unknown. This sequence may be a read error, since a much larger clone differs from it by one base. Study outcomes and limitations: Cumulative frequency of public TCR beta families picked out carriers of CMV plus the relevant HLA. CMV-specific TCR beta clonotypes restricted by HLA-C were the ones dominating the ex vivo response.

TCRdb re-analysed the reads in MiXCR, keeping a single row per CDR3 protein. The data contain around 290,000 distinct CDR3 sequences, about a quarter of them singletons. J was trimmed by 5 bases and V by 4 bases; bases with no gene match: 5. Germline assignment: CDR1 SGHDT and CDR2 YYEEEE. The CDR3 is 15 residues long. The sequencing sample was made of PBMCs. The V and J genes are TRBV5-6 and TRBJ2-3; 12 positions match TRBD1. The TCR comes from a human donor in good health (CMV status not recorded). Some clones in this sample may be carry-over from other donors' samples. For the CDR3, the DNA is TGTGCCAGCAGCCTGGGACAGGGGGCCGGAGATACGCAGTATTTT. Amino acid sequence: CASSLGQGAGDTQYF.